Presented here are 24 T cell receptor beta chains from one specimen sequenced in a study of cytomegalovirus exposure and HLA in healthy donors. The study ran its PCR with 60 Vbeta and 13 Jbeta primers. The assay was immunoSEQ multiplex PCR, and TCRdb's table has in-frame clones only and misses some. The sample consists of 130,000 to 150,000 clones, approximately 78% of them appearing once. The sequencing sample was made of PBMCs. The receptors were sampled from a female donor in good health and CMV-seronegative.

The CDR3 spells CASSRTGSTEAFF. The CDR3 DNA follows: TGTGCCAGCAGCCGAACAGGGTCCACTGAAGCTTTCTTT. The chain has TRBV11-1 and TRBJ1-1, with D possibly matching TRBD1 (6 bases). Looked up from germline, CDR1 is SGHAT and CDR2 is FQDESV (reference sequence). This CDR3 is built from 13 residues. V was trimmed by 5 bases and J by 4 bases, leaving 11 bases between them.

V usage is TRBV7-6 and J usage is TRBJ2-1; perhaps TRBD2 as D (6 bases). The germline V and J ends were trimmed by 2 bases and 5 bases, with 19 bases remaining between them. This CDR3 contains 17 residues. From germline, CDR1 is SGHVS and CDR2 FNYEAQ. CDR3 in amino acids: CASSLKAAGTGNNEQFF. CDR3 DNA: TGTGCCAGCAGCTTAAAGGCCGCGGGAACGGGTAACAATGAGCAGTTCTTC.

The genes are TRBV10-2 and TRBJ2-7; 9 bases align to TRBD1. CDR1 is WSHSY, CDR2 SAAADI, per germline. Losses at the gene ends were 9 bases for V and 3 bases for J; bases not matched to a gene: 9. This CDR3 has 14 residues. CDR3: CASNLGQGIYEQYF. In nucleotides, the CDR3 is TGCGCCAGTAACCTGGGACAGGGTATCTACGAGCAGTACTTC.

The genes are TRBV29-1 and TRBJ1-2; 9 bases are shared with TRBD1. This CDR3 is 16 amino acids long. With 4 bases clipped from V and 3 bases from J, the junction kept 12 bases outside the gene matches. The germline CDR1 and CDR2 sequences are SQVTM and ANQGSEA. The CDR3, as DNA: TGCAGCGTTGGCCCCTTAACAGGGGGCGGCGACTATGGCTACACCTTC. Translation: CSVGPLTGGGDYGYTF.

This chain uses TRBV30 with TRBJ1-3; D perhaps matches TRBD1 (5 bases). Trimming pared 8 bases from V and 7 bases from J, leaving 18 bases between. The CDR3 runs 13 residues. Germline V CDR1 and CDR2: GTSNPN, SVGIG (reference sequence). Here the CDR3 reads CAATSGNANTIYF. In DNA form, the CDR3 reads TGTGCCGCCACCTCAGGGAACGCGAACACCATATATTTT.

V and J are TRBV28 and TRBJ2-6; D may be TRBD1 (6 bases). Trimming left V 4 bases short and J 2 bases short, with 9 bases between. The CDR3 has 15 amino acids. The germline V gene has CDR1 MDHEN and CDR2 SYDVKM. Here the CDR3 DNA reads TGTGCCAGCAGTTCCCCAGGGGCTGGGGCCAACGTCCTGACTTTC. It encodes CASSSPGAGANVLTF.

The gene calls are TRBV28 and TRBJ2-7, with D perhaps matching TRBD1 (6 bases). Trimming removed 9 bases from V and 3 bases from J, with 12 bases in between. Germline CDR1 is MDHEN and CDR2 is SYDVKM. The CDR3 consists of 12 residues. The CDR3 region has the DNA TGTGCCAGTGGGGACAAATTCTACGAGCAGTACTTC. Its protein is CASGDKFYEQYF.

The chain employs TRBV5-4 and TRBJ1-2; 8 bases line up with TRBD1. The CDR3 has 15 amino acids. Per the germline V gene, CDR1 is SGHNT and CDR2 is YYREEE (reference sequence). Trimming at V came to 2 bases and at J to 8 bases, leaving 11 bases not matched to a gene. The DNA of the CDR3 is TGTGCCAGCAGCTTTTCAGGGGGCAATCTAGGGGGCTACACCTTC. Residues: CASSFSGGNLGGYTF. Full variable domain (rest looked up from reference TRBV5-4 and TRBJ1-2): ETGVTQSPTHLIKTRGQQVTLRCSSQSGHNTVSWYQQALGQGPQFIFQYYREEENGRGNFPPRFSGLQFPNYSSELNVNALELDDSALYLCASSFSGGNLGGYTFGSGTRLTVV.

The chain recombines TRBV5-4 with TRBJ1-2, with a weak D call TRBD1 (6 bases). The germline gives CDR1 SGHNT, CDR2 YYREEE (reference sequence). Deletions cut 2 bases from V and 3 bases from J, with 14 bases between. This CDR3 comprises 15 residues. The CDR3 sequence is CASSLGVQGYYGYTF. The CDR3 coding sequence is TGTGCCAGCAGCTTAGGAGTACAGGGTTACTATGGCTACACCTTC.

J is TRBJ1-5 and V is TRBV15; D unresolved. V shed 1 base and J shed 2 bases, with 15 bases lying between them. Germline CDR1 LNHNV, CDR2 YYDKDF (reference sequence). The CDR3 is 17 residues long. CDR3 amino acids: CATSRVSGVFGNQPQHF. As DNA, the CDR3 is TGTGCCACCAGCAGAGTCTCCGGGGTGTTTGGCAATCAGCCCCAGCATTTT.

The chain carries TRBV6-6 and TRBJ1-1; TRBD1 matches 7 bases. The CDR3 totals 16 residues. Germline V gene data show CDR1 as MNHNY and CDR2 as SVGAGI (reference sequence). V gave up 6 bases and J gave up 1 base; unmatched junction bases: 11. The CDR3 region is CASSQLMTGRNTEAFF. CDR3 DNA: TGTGCCAGCAGCCAACTTATGACAGGGAGGAACACTGAAGCTTTCTTT.

The CDR3 sequence is CASSIQGTEAFF. The CDR3 DNA reads as TGTGCCAGTAGTATTCAGGGGACTGAAGCTTTCTTT. This sequence joins TRBV19 and TRBJ1-1; a weak D match, TRBD1 (6 bases). Per the germline V gene, CDR1 is LNHDA and CDR2 is SQIVND (reference sequence). V lost 3 bases and J lost 5, with 7 bases in between. The CDR3 consists of 12 residues.

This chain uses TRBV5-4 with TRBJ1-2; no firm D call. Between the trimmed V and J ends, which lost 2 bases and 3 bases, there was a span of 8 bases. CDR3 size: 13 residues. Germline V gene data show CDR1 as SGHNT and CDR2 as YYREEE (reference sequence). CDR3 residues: CASSFPSYYGYTF. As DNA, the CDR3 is TGTGCCAGCAGCTTTCCGTCCTACTATGGCTACACCTTC.

CDR3 loop: CASSQGSGLYEQYF. The CDR3 DNA reads TGCGCCAGCAGCCAAGGAAGCGGTCTCTACGAGCAGTACTTC. The chain employs TRBV4-3 and TRBJ2-7, with a possible D match to TRBD2 (5 bases). Germline CDR1 is LGHNA and CDR2 is YSLEER. CDR3 size: 14 residues. The V end was cut by 1 base, the J end by 3 bases, with 10 bases between.

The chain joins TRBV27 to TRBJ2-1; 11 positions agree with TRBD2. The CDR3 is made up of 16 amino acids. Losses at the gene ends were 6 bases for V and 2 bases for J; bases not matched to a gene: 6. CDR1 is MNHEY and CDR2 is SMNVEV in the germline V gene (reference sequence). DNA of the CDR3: TGTGCCAGCAGGGGACTAGCGGTCGGCGCCTACAATGAGCAGTTCTTC. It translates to CASRGLAVGAYNEQFF.

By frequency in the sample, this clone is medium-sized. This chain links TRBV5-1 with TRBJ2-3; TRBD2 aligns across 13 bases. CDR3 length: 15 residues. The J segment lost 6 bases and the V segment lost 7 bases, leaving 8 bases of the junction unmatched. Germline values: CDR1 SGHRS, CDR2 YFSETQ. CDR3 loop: CASRRTSGSRDTQYF. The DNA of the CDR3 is TGCGCCAGCCGCCGGACTAGCGGGAGTAGGGATACGCAGTATTTT. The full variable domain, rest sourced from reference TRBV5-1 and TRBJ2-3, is KAGVTQTPRYLIKTRGQQVTLSCSPISGHRSVSWYQQTPGQGLQFLFEYFSETQRNKGNFPGRFSGRQFSNSRSEMNVSTLELGDSALYLCASRRTSGSRDTQYFGPGTRLTVL.

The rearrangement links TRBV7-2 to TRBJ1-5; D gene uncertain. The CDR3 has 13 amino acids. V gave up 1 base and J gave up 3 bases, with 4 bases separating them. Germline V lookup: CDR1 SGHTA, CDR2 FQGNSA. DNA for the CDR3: TGTGCCAGCAGCTTAGGGGCCAATCAGCCCCAGCATTTT. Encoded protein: CASSLGANQPQHF. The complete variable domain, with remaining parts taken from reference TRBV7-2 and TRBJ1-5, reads GAGVSQSPSNKVTEKGKDVELRCDPISGHTALYWYRQSLGQGLEFLIYFQGNSAPDKSGLPSDRFSAERTGGSVSTLTIQRTQQEDSAVYLCASSLGANQPQHFGDGTRLSIL.

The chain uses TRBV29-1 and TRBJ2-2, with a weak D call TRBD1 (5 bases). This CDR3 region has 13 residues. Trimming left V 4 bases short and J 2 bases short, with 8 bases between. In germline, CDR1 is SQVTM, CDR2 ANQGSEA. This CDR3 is CSVGQSNTGELFF. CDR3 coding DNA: TGCAGCGTTGGACAGAGTAACACCGGGGAGCTGTTTTTT.

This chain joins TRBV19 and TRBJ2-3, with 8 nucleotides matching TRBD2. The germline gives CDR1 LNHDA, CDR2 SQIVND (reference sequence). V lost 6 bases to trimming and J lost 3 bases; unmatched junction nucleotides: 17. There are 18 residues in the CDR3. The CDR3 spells CASSLSLFSGAMTDTQYF. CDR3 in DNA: TGTGCCAGTAGCCTGTCCCTTTTTAGCGGGGCTATGACAGATACGCAGTATTTT.

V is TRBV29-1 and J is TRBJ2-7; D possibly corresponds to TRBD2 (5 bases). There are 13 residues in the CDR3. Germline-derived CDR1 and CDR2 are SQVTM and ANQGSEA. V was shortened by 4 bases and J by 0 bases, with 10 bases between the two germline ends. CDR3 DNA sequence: TGCAGCGTTGTACCTAGCTACTCCTACGAGCAGTACTTC. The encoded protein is CSVVPSYSYEQYF.

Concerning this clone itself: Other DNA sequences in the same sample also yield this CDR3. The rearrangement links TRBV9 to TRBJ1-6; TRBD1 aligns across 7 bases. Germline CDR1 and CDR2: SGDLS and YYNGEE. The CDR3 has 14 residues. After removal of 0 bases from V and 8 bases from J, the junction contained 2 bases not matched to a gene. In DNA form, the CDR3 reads TGTGCCAGCAGCGTAGCAGGGGGACATTCACCCCTCCACTTT. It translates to CASSVAGGHSPLHF.

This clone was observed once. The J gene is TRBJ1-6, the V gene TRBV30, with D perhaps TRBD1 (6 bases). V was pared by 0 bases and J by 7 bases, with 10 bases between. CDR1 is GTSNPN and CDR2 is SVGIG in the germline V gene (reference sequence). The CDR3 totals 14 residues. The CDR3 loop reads CAWSVTGTNSPLHF. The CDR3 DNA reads TGTGCCTGGAGTGTGACAGGAACAAATTCACCCCTCCACTTT.

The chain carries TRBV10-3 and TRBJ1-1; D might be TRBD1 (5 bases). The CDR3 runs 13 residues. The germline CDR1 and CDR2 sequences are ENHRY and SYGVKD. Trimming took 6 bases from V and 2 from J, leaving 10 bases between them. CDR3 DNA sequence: TGTGCCATCAGGCCGACAGTAAACACTGAAGCTTTCTTT. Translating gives CAIRPTVNTEAFF.

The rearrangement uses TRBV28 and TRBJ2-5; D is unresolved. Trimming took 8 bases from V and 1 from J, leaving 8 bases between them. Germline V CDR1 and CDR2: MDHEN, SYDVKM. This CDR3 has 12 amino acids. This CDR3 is CASSSLQETQYF. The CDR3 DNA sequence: TGTGCCAGCTCCTCCCTCCAAGAGACCCAGTACTTC.